This section outlines one T cell receptor (beta chain) sequence together with its context. What it binds is unknown. These data come from a study of cytomegalovirus exposure and HLA in healthy donors. General study points: HLA alleles showed associations with around 15,000 TCR beta sequences in a later analysis, at a 0.05 false discovery rate. The analysis excluded some indistinguishable V segments, including TRBV6-2 and TRBV6-3.

The CDR3 runs to 12 residues. Germline V gene data show CDR1 as WNHNN and CDR2 as SYGVQD (reference sequence). V was trimmed by 8 bases and J by 1 base, leaving 9 bases between them. PCR was performed using 60 Vbeta and 13 Jbeta primers. Here immunoSEQ multiplex PCR was the method, and the copy in TCRdb shows in-frame clones only, minus some. The data contain some 160,000 clones, around 86% of them singletons. V gene TRBV10-1 combines with J gene TRBJ2-7, with D possibly matching TRBD2 (6 bases). The sequence was collected from a male donor in good health and CMV-seronegative. Sequencing was done on a sample of PBMCs. This CDR3 reads CASSEGSYEQYF. The DNA for the CDR3 is TGCGCCAGCTCGGAGGGTTCCTACGAGCAGTACTTC.